This T cell receptor beta chain was recovered during a study of regulatory T cells in long-lasting Graves disease. The CDR3 runs to 16 residues. Unmatched junction bases numbered 6, after V lost 3 bases and J lost 4 bases. The germline CDR1 and CDR2 sequences are SEHNR and FQNEAQ (reference sequence). To make TCR beta libraries, researchers used iRepertoire HTBI primers and Arm-PCR of CDR3 regions. TCRdb itself ran the multiplex PCR reads through MiXCR, one entry per CDR3 protein. The sample has roughly 430,000 distinct CDR3 sequences, 16% seen once. Time point meaning: newly diagnosed GD, antithyroid drugs for less than 3 months. The TCR library was made from RNA that had been extracted from PBMCs in TRIzol. This clonotype has at least ten counts. These data were also filed under a second study, of T cells in Graves' hyperthyroidism and ophthalmopathy. That study adds: The authors' 13 V-J model separated ophthalmopathy from stable hyperthyroidism.

The sequence derives from a woman in her 30s with Graves disease. The chain links TRBV7-9 to TRBJ2-3; 11 bases are shared with TRBD1. The sequenced sample was peripheral blood mononuclear cells (PBMCs), obtained at new diagnosis, from a patient treated with antithyroid drugs. The CDR3 DNA reads TGTGCCAGCAGCTTCCGGACAGGGGGCGTCGCAGATACGCAGTATTTT. Its translation: CASSFRTGGVADTQYF.